This T cell receptor beta chain stems from a study of cytomegalovirus exposure and HLA in healthy donors. Study outcomes and limitations: There were reportedly fewer N-insertions in an Asian-associated ancestry cluster than the approximately 640-donor mean, in a later analysis. In most subjects, TCR beta sequences reportedly gave accurate predictions of HLA-A and HLA-B alleles. For most TCR beta V segments, an earlier analysis put the productive rate at about 90% or about 30% of the time. Beyond CMV serostatus, there was no information to go on about immune exposure.

The PCR made use of 60 Vbeta and 13 Jbeta primers. Sequenced by immunoSEQ multiplex PCR; TCRdb stores in-frame clones only, minus some. Of about 150,000 clones listed, approximately 80% are singletons. This CDR3 has 16 amino acids. Trimming took 5 bases from V and 2 from J; bases not matched to a gene: 7. Germline V CDR1 and CDR2: MDHEN, SYDVKM. With respect to this clone: Antigen specificity is unknown.

The source is a woman in her fifties or sixties in good health and CMV-seropositive. The genes are TRBV28 and TRBJ2-5; 11 nucleotides agree with TRBD2. What was sequenced was PBMCs. CDR3 amino acids: CASSLYLAGGQETQYF. In DNA, the CDR3 is TGTGCCAGCAGTCTATACCTAGCGGGGGGTCAAGAGACCCAGTACTTC.